This T cell receptor beta chain came from a study of neoadjuvant anti-PD-1 for oral cavity cancer. Study-wide background: Non-progressing patients received a fourth nivolumab dose near day 43, then surgery on days 50-56.

The time point: after neoadjuvant nivolumab, at surgical resection. The method was immunoSEQ multiplex PCR; TCRdb's version includes in-frame clones alone and lacks a portion of them. The sample yields 35,000 to 40,000 clones, 35% to 40% seen once. The sequenced sample was tumor tissue, obtained after nivolumab (anti-PD-1) treatment. The clonotype comes from a person aged 35-79 years with oral cavity squamous cell carcinoma.

The CDR3: CASSPGAFEQYF. The DNA for the CDR3 is TGTGCCAGCAGTCCCGGGGCGTTCGAGCAGTACTTC. The V and J genes are TRBV2 and TRBJ2-7, with D perhaps being TRBD1 or TRBD2 (5 bases each). The germline CDR1 and CDR2 sequences are SNHLY and FYNNEI. Trimming took 5 bases from V and 6 from J, leaving 11 bases between them. This CDR3 has 12 residues.